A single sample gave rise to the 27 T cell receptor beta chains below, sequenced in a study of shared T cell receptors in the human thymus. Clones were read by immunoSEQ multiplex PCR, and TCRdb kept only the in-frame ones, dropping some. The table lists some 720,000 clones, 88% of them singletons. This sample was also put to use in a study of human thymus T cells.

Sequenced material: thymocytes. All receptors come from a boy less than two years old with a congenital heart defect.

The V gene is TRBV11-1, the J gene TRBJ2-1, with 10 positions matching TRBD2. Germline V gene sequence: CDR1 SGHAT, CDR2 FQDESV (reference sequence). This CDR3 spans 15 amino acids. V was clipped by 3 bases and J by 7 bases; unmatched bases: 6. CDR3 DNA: TGTGCCAGCAGCTTGCCCGAACTAGCGGGAAATGAGCAGTTCTTC. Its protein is CASSLPELAGNEQFF.

The CDR3 DNA follows: TGTGCCAGCAGGGGACAAACCAACTACGAGCAGTACTTC. Translated: CASRGQTNYEQYF. J is TRBJ2-7 and V is TRBV21-1; the table's D call TRBD1 went unverified against the DNA. TRBV21-1 is annotated as a pseudogene. The CDR3 covers 13 residues.

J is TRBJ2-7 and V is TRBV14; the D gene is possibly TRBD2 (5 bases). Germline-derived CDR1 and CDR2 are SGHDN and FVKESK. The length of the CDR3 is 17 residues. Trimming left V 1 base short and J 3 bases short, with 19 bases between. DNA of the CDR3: TGTGCCAGCAGCCAAGTCCCCAAGCGGAACCCAGTCTACGAGCAGTACTTC. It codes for CASSQVPKRNPVYEQYF.

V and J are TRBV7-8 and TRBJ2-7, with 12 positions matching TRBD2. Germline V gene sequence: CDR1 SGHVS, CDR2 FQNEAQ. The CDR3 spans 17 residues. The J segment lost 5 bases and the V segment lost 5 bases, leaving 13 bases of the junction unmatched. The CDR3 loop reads CASSGPPGASGRDEQYF. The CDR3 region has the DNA TGTGCCAGCAGCGGACCCCCGGGAGCTAGCGGGAGGGACGAGCAGTACTTC.

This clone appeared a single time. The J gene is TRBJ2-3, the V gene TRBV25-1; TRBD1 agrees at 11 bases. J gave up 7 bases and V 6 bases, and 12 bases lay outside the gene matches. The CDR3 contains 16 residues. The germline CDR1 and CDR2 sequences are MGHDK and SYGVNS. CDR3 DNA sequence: TGTGCCAGCAGGGGGACAGGGGGTAGAATTCCGAATACGCAGTATTTT. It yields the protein CASRGTGGRIPNTQYF. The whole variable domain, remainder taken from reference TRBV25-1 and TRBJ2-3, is EADIYQTPRYLVIGTGKKITLECSQTMGHDKMYWYQQDPGMELHLIHYSYGVNSTEKGDLSSESTVSRIRTEHFPLTLESARPSHTSQYLCASRGTGGRIPNTQYFGPGTRLTVL.

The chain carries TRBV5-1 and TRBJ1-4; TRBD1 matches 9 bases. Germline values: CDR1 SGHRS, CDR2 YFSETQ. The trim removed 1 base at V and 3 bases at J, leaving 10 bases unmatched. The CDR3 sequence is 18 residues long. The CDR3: CASSLTGGSGAANEKLFF. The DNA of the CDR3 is TGCGCCAGCAGCTTGACAGGGGGCAGTGGAGCGGCTAATGAAAAACTGTTTTTT. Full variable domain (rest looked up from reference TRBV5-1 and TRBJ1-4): KAGVTQTPRYLIKTRGQQVTLSCSPISGHRSVSWYQQTPGQGLQFLFEYFSETQRNKGNFPGRFSGRQFSNSRSEMNVSTLELGDSALYLCASSLTGGSGAANEKLFFGSGTQLSVL.

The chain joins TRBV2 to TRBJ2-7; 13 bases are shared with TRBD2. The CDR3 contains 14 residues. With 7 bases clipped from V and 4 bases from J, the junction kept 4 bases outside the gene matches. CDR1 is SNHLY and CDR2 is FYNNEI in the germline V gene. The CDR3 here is CASTAGLAGYEQYF. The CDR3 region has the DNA TGTGCCAGCACCGCGGGACTAGCGGGATACGAGCAGTACTTC.

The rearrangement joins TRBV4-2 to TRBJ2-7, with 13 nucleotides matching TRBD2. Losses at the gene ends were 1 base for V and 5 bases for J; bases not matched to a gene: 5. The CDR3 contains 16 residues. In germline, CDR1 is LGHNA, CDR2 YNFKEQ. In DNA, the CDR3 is TGTGCCAGCAGCCAAGCCTTGACTAGCGGGAGGCACGAGCAGTACTTC. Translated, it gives CASSQALTSGRHEQYF.

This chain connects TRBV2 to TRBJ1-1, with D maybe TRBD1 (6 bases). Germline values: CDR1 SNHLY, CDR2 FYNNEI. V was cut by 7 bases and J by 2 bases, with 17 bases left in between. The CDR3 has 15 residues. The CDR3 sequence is CASTPGRGQNTEAFF. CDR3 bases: TGTGCCAGCACCCCCGGCAGGGGACAAAACACTGAAGCTTTCTTT.

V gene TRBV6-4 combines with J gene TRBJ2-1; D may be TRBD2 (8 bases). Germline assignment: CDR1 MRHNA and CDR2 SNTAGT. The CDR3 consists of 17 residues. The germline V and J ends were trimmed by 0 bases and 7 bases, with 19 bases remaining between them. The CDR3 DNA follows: TGTGCCAGCAGTGACTCAAGTACAGGGGCGGGAGGAAATGAGCAGTTCTTC. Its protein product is CASSDSSTGAGGNEQFF.

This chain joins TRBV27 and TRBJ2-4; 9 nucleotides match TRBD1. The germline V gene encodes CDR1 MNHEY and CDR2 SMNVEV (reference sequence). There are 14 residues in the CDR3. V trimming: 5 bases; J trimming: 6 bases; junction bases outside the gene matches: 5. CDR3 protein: CASSPGQGLNIQYF. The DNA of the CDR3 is TGTGCCAGCAGTCCGGGACAGGGATTAAACATTCAGTACTTC.

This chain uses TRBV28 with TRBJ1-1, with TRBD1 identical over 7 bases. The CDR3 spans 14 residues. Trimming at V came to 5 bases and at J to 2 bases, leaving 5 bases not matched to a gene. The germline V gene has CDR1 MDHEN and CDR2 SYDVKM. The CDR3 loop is CASSRDRANTEAFF. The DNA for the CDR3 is TGTGCCAGCAGTAGAGACAGGGCTAACACTGAAGCTTTCTTT.

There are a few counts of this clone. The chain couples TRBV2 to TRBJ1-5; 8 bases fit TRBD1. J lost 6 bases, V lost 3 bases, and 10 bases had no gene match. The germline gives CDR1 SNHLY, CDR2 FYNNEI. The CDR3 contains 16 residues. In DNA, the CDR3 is TGTGCCAGCAGTGACGGTCCCGGGACAGGTAGTCAGCCCCAGCATTTT. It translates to CASSDGPGTGSQPQHF.

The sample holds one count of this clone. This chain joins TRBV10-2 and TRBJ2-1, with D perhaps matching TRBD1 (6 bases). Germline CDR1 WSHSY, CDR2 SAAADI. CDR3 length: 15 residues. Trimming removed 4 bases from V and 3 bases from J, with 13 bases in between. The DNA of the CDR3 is TGCGCCAGCAGTGGCACAGGGCTCCACTACAATGAGCAGTTCTTC. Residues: CASSGTGLHYNEQFF.

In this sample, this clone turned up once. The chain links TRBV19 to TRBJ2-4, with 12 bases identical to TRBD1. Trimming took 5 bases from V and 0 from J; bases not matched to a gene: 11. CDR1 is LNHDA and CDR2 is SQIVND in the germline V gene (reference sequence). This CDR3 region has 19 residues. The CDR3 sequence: CASSHPGQGAQGAKNIQYF. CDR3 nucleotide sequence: TGTGCCAGTAGTCATCCGGGACAGGGGGCGCAGGGAGCCAAAAACATTCAGTACTTC.

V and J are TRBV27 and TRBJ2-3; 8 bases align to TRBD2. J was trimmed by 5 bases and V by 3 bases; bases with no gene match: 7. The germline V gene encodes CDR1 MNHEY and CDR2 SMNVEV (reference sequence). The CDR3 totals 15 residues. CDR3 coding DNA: TGTGCCAGCAGTTTGTCAGCGGGAGTGAGAGATACGCAGTATTTT. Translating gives CASSLSAGVRDTQYF.

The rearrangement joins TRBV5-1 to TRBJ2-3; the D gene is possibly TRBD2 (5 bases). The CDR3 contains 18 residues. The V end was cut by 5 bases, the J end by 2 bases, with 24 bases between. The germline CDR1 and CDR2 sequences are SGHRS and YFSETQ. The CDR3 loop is CASSPEGVRETHTDTQYF. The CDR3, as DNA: TGCGCCAGCAGTCCCGAGGGTGTGAGGGAGACCCACACAGATACGCAGTATTTT. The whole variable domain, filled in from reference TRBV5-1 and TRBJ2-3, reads KAGVTQTPRYLIKTRGQQVTLSCSPISGHRSVSWYQQTPGQGLQFLFEYFSETQRNKGNFPGRFSGRQFSNSRSEMNVSTLELGDSALYLCASSPEGVRETHTDTQYFGPGTRLTVL.

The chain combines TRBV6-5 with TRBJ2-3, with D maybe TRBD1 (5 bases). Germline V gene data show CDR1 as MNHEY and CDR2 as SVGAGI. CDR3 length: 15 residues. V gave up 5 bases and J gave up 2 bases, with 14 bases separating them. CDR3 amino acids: CASSVGGQSTDTQYF. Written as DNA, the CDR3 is TGTGCCAGCAGTGTTGGCGGACAATCCACAGATACGCAGTATTTT.

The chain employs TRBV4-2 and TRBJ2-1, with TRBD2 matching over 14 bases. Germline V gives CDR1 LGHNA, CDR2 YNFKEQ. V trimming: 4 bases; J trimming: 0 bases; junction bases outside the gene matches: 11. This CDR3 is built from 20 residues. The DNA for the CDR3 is TGTGCCAGCAGCCCCTTTACCGGGACTAGCGGGGGCTTCTCCTACAATGAGCAGTTCTTC. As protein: CASSPFTGTSGGFSYNEQFF.

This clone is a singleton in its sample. This CDR3 is CASSSHRDSTGNEQFF. CDR3 nucleotide sequence: TGTGCCAGCAGCTCTCACCGAGACTCAACTGGGAATGAGCAGTTCTTC. This sequence joins TRBV5-6 and TRBJ2-1; no definite D call. The V gene lost 3 bases and the J gene lost 7 bases, with 20 bases spanning the gap. Germline assignment: CDR1 SGHDT and CDR2 YYEEEE. The CDR3 extends over 16 amino acids.

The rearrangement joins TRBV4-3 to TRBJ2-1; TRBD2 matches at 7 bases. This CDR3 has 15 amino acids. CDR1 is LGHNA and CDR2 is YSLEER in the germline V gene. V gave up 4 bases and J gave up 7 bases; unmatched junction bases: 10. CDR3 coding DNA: TGCGCCAGCAGCCCCCGTGGGCGGGAGAAAAATGAGCAGTTCTTC. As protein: CASSPRGREKNEQFF.

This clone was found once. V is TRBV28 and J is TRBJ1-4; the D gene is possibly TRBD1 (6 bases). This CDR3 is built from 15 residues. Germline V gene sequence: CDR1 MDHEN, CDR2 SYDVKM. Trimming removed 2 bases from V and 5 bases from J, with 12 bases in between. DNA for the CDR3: TGTGCCAGCAGTTTAGGGGACACGGCGAATGAAAAACTGTTTTTT. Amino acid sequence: CASSLGDTANEKLFF.

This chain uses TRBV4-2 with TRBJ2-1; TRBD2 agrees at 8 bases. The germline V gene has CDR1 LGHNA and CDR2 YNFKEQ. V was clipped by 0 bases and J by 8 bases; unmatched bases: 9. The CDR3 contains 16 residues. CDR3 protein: CASSQDPREGLYEQFF. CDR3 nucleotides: TGTGCCAGCAGCCAAGATCCCCGGGAGGGCCTCTATGAGCAGTTCTTC.

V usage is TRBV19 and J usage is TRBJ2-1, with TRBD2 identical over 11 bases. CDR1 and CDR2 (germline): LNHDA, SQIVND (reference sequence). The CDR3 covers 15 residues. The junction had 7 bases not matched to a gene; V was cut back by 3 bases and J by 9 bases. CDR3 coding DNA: TGTGCCAGTAGTATTCGTCTAGCGGGGGGTGGTGAGCAGTTCTTC. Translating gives CASSIRLAGGGEQFF.

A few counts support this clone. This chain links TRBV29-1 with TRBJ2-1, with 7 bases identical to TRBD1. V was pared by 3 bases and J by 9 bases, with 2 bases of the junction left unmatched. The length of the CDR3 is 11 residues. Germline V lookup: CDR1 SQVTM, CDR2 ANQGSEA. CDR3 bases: TGCAGCGTTGACAGGGACAGTGAGCAGTTCTTC. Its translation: CSVDRDSEQFF.

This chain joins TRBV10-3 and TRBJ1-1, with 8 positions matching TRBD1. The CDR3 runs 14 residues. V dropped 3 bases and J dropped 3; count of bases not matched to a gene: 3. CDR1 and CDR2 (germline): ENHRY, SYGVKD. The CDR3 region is CAISEGQGDTEAFF. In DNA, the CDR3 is TGTGCCATCAGTGAAGGACAGGGAGACACTGAAGCTTTCTTT.

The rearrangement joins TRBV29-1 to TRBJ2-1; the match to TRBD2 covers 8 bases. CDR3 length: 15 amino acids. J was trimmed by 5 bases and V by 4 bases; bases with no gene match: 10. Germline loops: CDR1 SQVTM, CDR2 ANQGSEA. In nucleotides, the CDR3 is TGCAGCGTTGTTGAGGCGGGAGGAAGCAACAATGAGCAGTTCTTC. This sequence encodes CSVVEAGGSNNEQFF.